This section outlines one T cell receptor beta chain sequence together with its context. The data were taken from a study of blood T cell repertoires in COVID-19. About the study: The samples span acute and convalescent COVID-19 from the United States, Italy and Spain.

Here immunoSEQ multiplex PCR was the method, and the copy in TCRdb shows in-frame clones only, minus some. The sample gives approximately 280,000 clones, roughly 88% of which show up once; 11% is in the top ten. This CDR3 is built from 14 residues. Germline assignment: CDR1 MGHRA and CDR2 YSYEKL. Trimming pared 1 base from V and 12 bases from J, leaving 16 bases between. This TCR came from a woman between 65 and 79 years old with acute or convalescent COVID-19. The chain carries TRBV4-1 and TRBJ2-1; perhaps TRBD2 as D (5 bases). The sample was peripheral blood. The CDR3 is CASSQGDLGSRQFF. CDR3 nucleotide sequence: TGCGCCAGCAGCCAAGGCGATCTAGGGAGCAGGCAGTTCTTC.